These 10 T cell receptor beta chains came from one sample sequenced in a study of blood T cell repertoires in COVID-19. The data were produced by immunoSEQ multiplex PCR, yet TCRdb's version contains in-frame clones alone and is incomplete. The sample yields some 170,000 clones, 80% to 90% seen once. The specimen sequenced was peripheral blood. These receptors were taken from a woman aged 50 to 60 with acute or convalescent COVID-19.

The V and J genes are TRBV2 and TRBJ2-2; 7 bases align to TRBD2. This CDR3 contains 15 residues. V shed 1 base and J 4 bases; nucleotides not matched to a gene: 3. CDR1 and CDR2 (germline): SNHLY, FYNNEI. CDR3 bases: TGTGCCAGCAGTGAAGGGGGGGGATTCACCGGGGAGCTGTTTTTT. Its translation is CASSEGGGFTGELFF.

Here the CDR3 reads CASSPTGNPYGYTF. Here the CDR3 DNA reads TGTGCCAGCAGCCCGACAGGGAACCCCTATGGCTACACCTTC. The chain couples TRBV3-1 (or the pseudogene TRBV3-2) to TRBJ1-2; 7 bases align to TRBD1. The germline V gene encodes CDR1 LGHDT and CDR2 YNNKEL (reference sequence). CDR3 length: 14 amino acids. The trim removed 4 bases at V and 4 bases at J, leaving 6 bases unmatched.

J is TRBJ1-2 and V is TRBV7-9; 10 bases are shared with TRBD1. This CDR3 comprises 13 residues. Looked up from germline, CDR1 is SEHNR and CDR2 is FQNEAQ (reference sequence). V lost 7 bases and J lost 6; bases outside the gene matches: 5. The CDR3 DNA reads as TGTGCCAGCACCCTAGACAGGGGGCATGGCTACACCTTC. It codes for CASTLDRGHGYTF.

This chain joins TRBV19 and TRBJ1-1; D unclear. The CDR3 sequence is 16 residues long. From germline, CDR1 is LNHDA and CDR2 SQIVND (reference sequence). With 10 bases removed from V and 0 bases from J, the gap between germline ends came to 21 bases. Here the CDR3 reads CATKRGDLGVNTEAFF. The DNA of the CDR3 is TGTGCCACCAAGCGCGGGGATCTTGGGGTGAACACTGAAGCTTTCTTT.

This chain links TRBV18 with TRBJ2-2; 11 nucleotides line up with TRBD2. With V trimmed by 3 bases and J by 8 bases, 5 bases remained unmatched. CDR1 and CDR2 (germline): KGHSH, LQKENI. The CDR3 sequence is 15 residues long. The chain's CDR3 is CASSPTGTSGGELFF. The CDR3 coding sequence is TGTGCCAGCTCACCTACCGGGACTAGCGGAGGGGAGCTGTTTTTT.

This chain links TRBV7-9 with TRBJ2-7, with D possibly being TRBD1 (6 bases). The V and J ends lost 4 bases and 5 bases respectively, with 12 bases between them. The germline V gene encodes CDR1 SEHNR and CDR2 FQNEAQ (reference sequence). The CDR3 is made up of 13 amino acids. The CDR3 coding sequence is TGTGCCAGCAGCTCAGGACAGTACGACGAGCAGTACTTC. This gives the protein CASSSGQYDEQYF.

This clone was observed once. The chain uses TRBV9 and TRBJ2-3; 13 bases are shared with TRBD2. J gave up 1 base and V 3 bases, and 5 bases lay outside the gene matches. The CDR3 length is 17 residues. From germline, CDR1 is SGDLS and CDR2 YYNGEE. CDR3 coding DNA: TGTGCCAGCAGCGCGAGACTAGCGGGGGGACGCACAGATACGCAGTATTTT. It encodes CASSARLAGGRTDTQYF.

The chain employs TRBV5-1 and TRBJ1-1; 10 nucleotides match TRBD1. Per germline, CDR1 SGHRS and CDR2 YFSETQ. CDR3 size: 17 residues. The trim removed 4 bases at V and 4 bases at J, leaving 13 bases unmatched. CDR3 protein: CASSPSGTGAGGTEAFF. The CDR3 coding sequence is TGCGCCAGCAGCCCCTCCGGGACAGGGGCCGGGGGCACTGAAGCTTTCTTT.

This sequence joins TRBV7-8 and TRBJ2-7, with 8 bases identical to TRBD2. In germline, CDR1 is SGHVS, CDR2 FQNEAQ. V shed 1 base and J 6 bases; nucleotides not matched to a gene: 2. The CDR3 length is 13 residues. CDR3 sequence (DNA): TGTGCCAGCAGCTTAGTCCTAGCGGGCGAGCAGTACTTC. Its translation is CASSLVLAGEQYF.

J is TRBJ2-7 and V is TRBV21-1; TRBD2, the table's D call, lacks a check against the DNA. TRBV21-1 has pseudogene status. This CDR3 has 14 residues. The CDR3 loop is CASSRKRLAYEQYF. The DNA for the CDR3 is TGTGCCAGCAGCAGGAAGAGACTAGCGTACGAGCAGTACTTC.